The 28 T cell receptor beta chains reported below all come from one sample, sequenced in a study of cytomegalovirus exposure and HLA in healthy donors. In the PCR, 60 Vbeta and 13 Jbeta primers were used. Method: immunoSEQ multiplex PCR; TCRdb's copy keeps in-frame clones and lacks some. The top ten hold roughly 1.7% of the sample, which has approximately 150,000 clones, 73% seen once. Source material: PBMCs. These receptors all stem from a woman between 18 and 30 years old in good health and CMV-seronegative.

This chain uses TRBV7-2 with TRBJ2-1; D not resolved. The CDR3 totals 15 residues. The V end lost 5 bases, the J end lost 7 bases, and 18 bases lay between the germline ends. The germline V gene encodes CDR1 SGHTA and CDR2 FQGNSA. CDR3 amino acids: CASSTPGPLRNEQFF. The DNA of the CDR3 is TGTGCCAGCAGCACACCGGGTCCCCTAAGGAATGAGCAGTTCTTC.

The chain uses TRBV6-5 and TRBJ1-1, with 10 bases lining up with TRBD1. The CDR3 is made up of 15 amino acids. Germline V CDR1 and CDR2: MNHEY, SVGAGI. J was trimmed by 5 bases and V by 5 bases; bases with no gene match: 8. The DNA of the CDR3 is TGTGCCAGCAGTCGACTTGGACAGGGGGAGACTGAAGCTTTCTTT. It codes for CASSRLGQGETEAFF.

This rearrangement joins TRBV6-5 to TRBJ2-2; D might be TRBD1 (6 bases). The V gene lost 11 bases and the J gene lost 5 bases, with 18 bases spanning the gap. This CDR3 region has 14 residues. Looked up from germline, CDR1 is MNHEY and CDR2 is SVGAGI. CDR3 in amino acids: CASGRQGKTGELFF. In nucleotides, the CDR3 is TGTGCCTCAGGACGGCAGGGGAAGACCGGGGAGCTGTTTTTT.

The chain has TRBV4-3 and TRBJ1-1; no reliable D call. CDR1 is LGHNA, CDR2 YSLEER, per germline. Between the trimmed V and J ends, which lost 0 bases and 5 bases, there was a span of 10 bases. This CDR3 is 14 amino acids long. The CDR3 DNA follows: TGCGCCAGCAGCCAAGATTCTCAGAGGACTGAAGCTTTCTTT. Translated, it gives CASSQDSQRTEAFF.

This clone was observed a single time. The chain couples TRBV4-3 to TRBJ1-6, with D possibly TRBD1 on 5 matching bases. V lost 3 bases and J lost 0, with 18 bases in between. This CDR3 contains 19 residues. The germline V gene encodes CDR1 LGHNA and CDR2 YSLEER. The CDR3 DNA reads TGCGCCAGCAGCCAGAGGAGTTTACAGGATACCTCCTATAATTCACCCCTCCACTTT. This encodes CASSQRSLQDTSYNSPLHF.

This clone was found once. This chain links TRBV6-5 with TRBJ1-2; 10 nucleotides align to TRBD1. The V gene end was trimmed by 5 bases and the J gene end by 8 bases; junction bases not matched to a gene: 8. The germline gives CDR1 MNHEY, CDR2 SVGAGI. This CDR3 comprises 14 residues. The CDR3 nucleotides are TGTGCCAGCAGTACCGGACAGGGGGGCGGAGGCTACACCTTC. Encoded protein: CASSTGQGGGGYTF.

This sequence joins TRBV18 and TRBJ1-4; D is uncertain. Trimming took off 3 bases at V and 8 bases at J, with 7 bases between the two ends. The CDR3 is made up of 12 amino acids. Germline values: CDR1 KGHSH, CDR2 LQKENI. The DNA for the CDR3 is TGTGCCAGCTCACCTTCGGAGGAAAAACTGTTTTTT. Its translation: CASSPSEEKLFF.

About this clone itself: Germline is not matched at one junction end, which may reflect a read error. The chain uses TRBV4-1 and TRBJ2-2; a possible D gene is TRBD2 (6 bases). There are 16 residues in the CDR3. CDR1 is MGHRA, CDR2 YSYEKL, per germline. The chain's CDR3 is CASSPDQGRTIGGLFF. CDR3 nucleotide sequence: TGCGCCAGCAGTCCGGACCAAGGGAGGACCATCGGGGGGCTGTTTTTT.

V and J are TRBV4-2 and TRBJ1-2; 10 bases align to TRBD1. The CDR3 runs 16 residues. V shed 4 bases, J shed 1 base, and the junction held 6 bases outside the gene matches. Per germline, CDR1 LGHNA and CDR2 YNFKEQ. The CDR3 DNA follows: TGTGCCAGCAGCCGAGACCGGACAGGGGGTAACTATGGCTACACCTTC. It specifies CASSRDRTGGNYGYTF.

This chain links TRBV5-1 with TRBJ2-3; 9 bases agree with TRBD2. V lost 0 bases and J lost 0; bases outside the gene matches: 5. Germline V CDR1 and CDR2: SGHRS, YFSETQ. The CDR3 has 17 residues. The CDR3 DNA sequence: TGCGCCAGCAGCTTGGTTTGGCTAGCGGGGAGCACAGATACGCAGTATTTT. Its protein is CASSLVWLAGSTDTQYF.

CDR3 sequence reads: CASSPPDTPYEQYF. CDR3 sequence (DNA): TGTGCCAGCTCACCACCGGACACCCCCTACGAGCAGTACTTC. The rearrangement uses TRBV18 and TRBJ2-7; D may be TRBD1 (5 bases). The CDR3 is 14 residues long. The V gene's germline CDR1 is KGHSH and CDR2 LQKENI. V was clipped by 0 bases and J by 2 bases, with 8 bases between them. Filled out from reference TRBV18 and TRBJ2-7, the complete variable domain reads NAGVMQNPRHLVRRRGQEARLRCSPMKGHSHVYWYRQLPEEGLKFMVYLQKENIIDESGMPKERFSAEFPKEGPSILRIQQVVRGDSAAYFCASSPPDTPYEQYFGPGTRLTVT.

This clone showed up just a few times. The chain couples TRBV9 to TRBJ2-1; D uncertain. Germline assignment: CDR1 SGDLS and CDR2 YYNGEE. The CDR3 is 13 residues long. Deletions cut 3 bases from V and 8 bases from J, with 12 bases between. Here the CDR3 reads CASSDSPSYEQFF. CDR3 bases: TGTGCCAGCAGCGACTCCCCTTCCTATGAGCAGTTCTTC. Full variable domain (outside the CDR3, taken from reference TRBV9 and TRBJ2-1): DSGVTQTPKHLITATGQRVTLRCSPRSGDLSVYWYQQSLDQGLQFLIQYYNGEERAKGNILERFSAQQFPDLHSELNLSSLELGDSALYFCASSDSPSYEQFFGPGTRLTVL.

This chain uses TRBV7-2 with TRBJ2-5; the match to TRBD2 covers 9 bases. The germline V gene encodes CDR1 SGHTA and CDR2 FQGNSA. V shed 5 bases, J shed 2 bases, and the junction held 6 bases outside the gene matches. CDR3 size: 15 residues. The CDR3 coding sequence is TGTGCCAGCAGCCAAGCGGGGGGTTTACAAGAGACCCAGTACTTC. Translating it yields CASSQAGGLQETQYF.

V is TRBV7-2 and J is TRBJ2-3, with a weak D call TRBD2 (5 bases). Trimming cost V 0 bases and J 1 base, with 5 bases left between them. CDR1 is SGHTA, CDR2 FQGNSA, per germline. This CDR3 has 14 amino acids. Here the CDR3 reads CASSLARGTDTQYF. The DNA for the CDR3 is TGTGCCAGCAGCTTAGCGCGGGGCACAGATACGCAGTATTTT.

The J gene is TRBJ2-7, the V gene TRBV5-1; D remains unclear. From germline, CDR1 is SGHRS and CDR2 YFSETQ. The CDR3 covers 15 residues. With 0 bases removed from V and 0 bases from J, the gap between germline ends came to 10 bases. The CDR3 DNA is TGCGCCAGCAGCTTGGGCAGCGTGGACTCCTACGAGCAGTACGTC. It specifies CASSLGSVDSYEQYV.

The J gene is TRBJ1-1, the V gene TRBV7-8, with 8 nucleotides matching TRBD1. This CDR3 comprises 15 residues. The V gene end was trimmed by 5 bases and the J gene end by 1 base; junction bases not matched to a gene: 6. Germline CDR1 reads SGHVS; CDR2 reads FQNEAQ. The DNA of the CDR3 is TGTGCCAGCAGCGCCTCAGGGGGCTGGAACACTGAAGCTTTCTTT. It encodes CASSASGGWNTEAFF.

The CDR3 region has the DNA TGTGCCAGCAGGGACTCTGAAAGGCGGTACACTGAAGCTTTCTTT. As protein: CASRDSERRYTEAFF. The V call is TRBV25-1, the J call TRBJ1-1; D call uncertain. The CDR3 loop spans 15 amino acids. Trimming took off 6 bases at V and 3 bases at J, with 17 bases between the two ends. Germline V CDR1 and CDR2: MGHDK, SYGVNS.

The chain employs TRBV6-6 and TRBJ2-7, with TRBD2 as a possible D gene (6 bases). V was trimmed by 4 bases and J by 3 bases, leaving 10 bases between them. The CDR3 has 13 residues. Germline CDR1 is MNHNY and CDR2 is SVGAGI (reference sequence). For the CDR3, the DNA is TGTGCCAGCAGTTTGTCGGGACTCTACGAGCAGTACTTC. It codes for CASSLSGLYEQYF.

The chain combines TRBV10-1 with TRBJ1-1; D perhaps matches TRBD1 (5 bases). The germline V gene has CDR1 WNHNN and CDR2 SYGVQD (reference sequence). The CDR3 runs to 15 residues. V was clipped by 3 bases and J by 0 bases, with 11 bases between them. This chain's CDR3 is CASSDGGTMNTEAFF. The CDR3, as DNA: TGCGCCAGCAGTGATGGAGGGACCATGAACACTGAAGCTTTCTTT.

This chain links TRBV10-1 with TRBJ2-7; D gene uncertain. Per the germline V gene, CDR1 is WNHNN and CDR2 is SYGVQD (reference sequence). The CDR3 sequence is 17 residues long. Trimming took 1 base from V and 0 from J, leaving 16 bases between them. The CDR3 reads CASSEWKERSSSYEQYF. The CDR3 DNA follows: TGCGCCAGCAGTGAGTGGAAGGAGCGTTCAAGCTCCTACGAGCAGTACTTC.

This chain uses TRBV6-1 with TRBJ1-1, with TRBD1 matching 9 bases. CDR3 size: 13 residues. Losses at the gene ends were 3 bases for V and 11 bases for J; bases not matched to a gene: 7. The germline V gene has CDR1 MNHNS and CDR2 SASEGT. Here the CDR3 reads CASSDPGQGIAFF. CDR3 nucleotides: TGTGCCAGCAGTGACCCGGGACAGGGAATTGCTTTCTTT.

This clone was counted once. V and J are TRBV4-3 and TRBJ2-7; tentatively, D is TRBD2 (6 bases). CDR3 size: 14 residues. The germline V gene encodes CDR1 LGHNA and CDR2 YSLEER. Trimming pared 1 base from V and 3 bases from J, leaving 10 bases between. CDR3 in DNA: TGCGCCAGCAGCCAAGCAAGGGGAGGCTACGAGCAGTACTTC. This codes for CASSQARGGYEQYF.

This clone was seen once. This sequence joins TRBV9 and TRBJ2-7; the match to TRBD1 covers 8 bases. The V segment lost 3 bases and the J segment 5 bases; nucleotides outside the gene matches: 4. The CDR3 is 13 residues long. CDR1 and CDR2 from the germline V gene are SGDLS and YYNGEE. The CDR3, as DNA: TGTGCCAGCAGCGGGACAGGGCCTCACGAGCAGTACGTC. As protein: CASSGTGPHEQYV.

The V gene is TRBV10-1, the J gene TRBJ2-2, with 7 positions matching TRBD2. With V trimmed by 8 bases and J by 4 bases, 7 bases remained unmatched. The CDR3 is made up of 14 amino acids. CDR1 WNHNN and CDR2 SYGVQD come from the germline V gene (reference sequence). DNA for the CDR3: TGCGCCAGCCGAAGCGGGGAATTCACCGGGGAGCTGTTTTTT. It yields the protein CASRSGEFTGELFF.

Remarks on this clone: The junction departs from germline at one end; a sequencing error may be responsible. CDR3 nucleotides: TGTTCCAGCAGCTTAGGTCCGACAGGCTCCAACTATGGCTACACCTTC. Its translation is CSSSLGPTGSNYGYTF. The V and J genes are TRBV7-9 and TRBJ1-2; maybe TRBD1 (6 bases). The CDR3 contains 16 residues. Germline lookup yields CDR1 SEHNR and CDR2 FQNEAQ (reference sequence).

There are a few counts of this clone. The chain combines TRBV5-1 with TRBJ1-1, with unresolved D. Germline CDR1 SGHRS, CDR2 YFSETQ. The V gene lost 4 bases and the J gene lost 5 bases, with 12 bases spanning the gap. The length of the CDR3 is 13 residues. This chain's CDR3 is CASSTARQTEAFF. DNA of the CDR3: TGCGCCAGCAGCACCGCCCGTCAGACTGAAGCTTTCTTT. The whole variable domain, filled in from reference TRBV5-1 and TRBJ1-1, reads KAGVTQTPRYLIKTRGQQVTLSCSPISGHRSVSWYQQTPGQGLQFLFEYFSETQRNKGNFPGRFSGRQFSNSRSEMNVSTLELGDSALYLCASSTARQTEAFFGQGTRLTVV.

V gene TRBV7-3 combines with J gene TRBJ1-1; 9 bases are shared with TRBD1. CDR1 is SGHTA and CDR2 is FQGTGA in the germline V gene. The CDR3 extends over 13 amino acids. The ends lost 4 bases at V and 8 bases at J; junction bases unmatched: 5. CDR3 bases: TGTGCCAGCAGCTCAACAGGGGGCTTGGAAGCTTTCTTT. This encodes CASSSTGGLEAFF.

CDR3 DNA sequence: TGTGCCAGCTCATCGGAGACCGCGAGCTCTGGAAACACCATATATTTT. Translated, it gives CASSSETASSGNTIYF. V is TRBV18 and J is TRBJ1-3; unclear D gene. This CDR3 spans 16 amino acids. Trimming left V 5 bases short and J 0 bases short, with 14 bases between. CDR1 and CDR2 from the germline V gene are KGHSH and LQKENI.